This TCR beta chain was sequenced during a study of glioma-infiltrating T cells after dendritic cell vaccination. Time point noted: after dendritic cell vaccination, including at tumor progression/relapse. Only one count was recorded for this clone. Its antigen is undetermined. Notes on the study in general: No direct clonality-survival link was found; a diverse polyclonal response may matter. Complete blood and tumor specimen sets were limited to few patients.

The length of the CDR3 is 18 residues. CDR1 LGHNA and CDR2 YNFKEQ come from the germline V gene. Trimming at V came to 0 bases and at J to 7 bases, leaving 14 bases not matched to a gene. The primer mix had 60 V beta and 13 J beta primers. Some clones are missing from TCRdb's copy, which holds only in-frame ones; the method was immunoSEQ multiplex PCR. The data contain some 99,000 clones, less than 90% of them singletons. This chain uses TRBV4-2 with TRBJ2-1; 8 nucleotides match TRBD2. The input for sequencing was blood, taken after dendritic cell vaccination. The receptor comes from a human donor with glioblastoma. CDR3 amino acids: CASSQEASSISGINEQFF. DNA for the CDR3: TGTGCCAGCAGCCAAGAAGCATCCAGTATTAGCGGGATAAATGAGCAGTTCTTC.